This entry describes one T cell receptor (beta chain). Its binding antigen is unknown. No base-level quality is on record; no much larger clone is a single base apart. Here V drops 10 bases and J drops 3 bases, and the junction holds 4 bases not matched to any gene. Counted from cysteine to phenylalanine, this CDR3 has 12 amino acids. Of the read, only the CDR3 DNA is kept; its 36 bases are in frame from base 1. Per the germline V gene, SNHLY is the CDR1 and FYNNEI is the CDR2. Library generation was performed with the immunoSEQ multiplex PCR assay. TCRdb provides this immuneACCESS table in a form limited to in-frame rearrangements. Some clones are lacking; in checked studies, under half of them reflect an unresolved V gene, and why the rest are absent is not known. This sample comprises over 650,000 clones, about 87% of them detected only once. Of the sample, under 0.01% is held by the ten largest clones.

These data are taken from a study of shared T cell receptors in the human thymus (dated by TCRdb to 2020 to 2023). Describing the broader study: The study investigated the way shared, self-reactive T-cell receptor alpha chains are produced in the human thymus.

The data also belong to a second study, concerning human thymus T cells. That second publication adds: In Finland, the donors were immunologically healthy infants who were having open corrective cardiac surgery for congenital heart defects. The thymus tissue came from surgical resects taken out during corrective cardiac surgery. Both the thymic and the peripheral blood repertoires appeared to show biased V and J gene segment usage. The related research found that thymic TCR repertoires overlapped highly between unrelated individuals. TCR alpha and beta repertoires from roughly eight infant thymus samples and four related peripheral blood samples were characterized in the study. Donor ages ranged from roughly 6 to 250 days, and the cohort comprised roughly 6 male and two female infants. Thymocytes were freed from the tissue by mechanical means and kept at -70 degrees C as pellets of roughly 9-30 million cells. Genomic DNA was extracted from frozen cell pellets with a QIAsymphony instrument. TCRB and TCRAD loci were amplified from a standardized quantity of quality-controlled genomic DNA using the immunoSEQ multiplex PCR assay. The amplicons spanned the V(D)J region and were long enough to cover the CDR3 and allow V and J genes to be identified. Through the commercial immunoSEQ service, the amplicons were sequenced on an Illumina platform. Primer bias and sequencing errors were corrected as previously described, and TCRAD and TCRB definitions were based on the IMGT database. The repertoires were analysed using immunoSEQ Analyzer 3.0 and VDJTools for basic statistics, V/J segment usage, diversity estimates, rarefaction and pairwise overlap. Diversity was estimated with Chao1, ChaoE, Efron-Thisted, Shannon and inverse Simpson indices, and also on datasets down-sampled to the smallest sample. Repertoire overlap was determined by strict matching of CDR3 nucleotide sequence, V gene and J gene, and Jaccard-based multidimensional scaling clustering was applied. On average, thymus samples gave hundreds of thousands of unique TCRB clonotypes, whereas blood samples gave about 84,000.

The chain is made from TRBV2 and TRBJ1-2; TRBD1 aligns with 8 central bases. The clonotype comes from a boy under three years old with a congenital heart defect. Donor details come from another sample of the same person, matched by shared clones. Sequencing input: thymocytes. The DNA is as follows: TGTGCCATTGGCAGGGGGCACTATGGCTACACCTTC. This codes for CAIGRGHYGYTF.